Described below is a single T cell receptor (beta chain) sequence and its context. This sample was included in a study of blood T cell repertoires in COVID-19. In the study overall: The study drew acute and convalescent COVID-19 samples from the United States, Italy and Spain. Sources were T cells, B-cell-depleted T cells, or PBMCs; the material itself was cDNA or gDNA.

The junction had 6 bases not matched to a gene; V was cut back by 5 bases and J by 0 bases. This CDR3 has 16 residues. Germline assignment: CDR1 LNHDA and CDR2 SQIVND (reference sequence). In the authors' methods: The assay estimated nucleated cells by amplifying reference gene primers. The data were produced by immunoSEQ multiplex PCR, yet TCRdb's version contains in-frame clones alone and is incomplete. D and trimming come from the DNA, and the V and J calls and clone size come from that table. The sample comprises approximately 75,000 clones, about 93% of which are singletons, and less than 9% rests with the top ten.

The clonotype was recovered from a human donor in a cohort sampled during active COVID-19. The V gene is TRBV19, the J gene TRBJ2-3, with 9 bases lining up with TRBD2. The sequencing sample was made of peripheral blood. The DNA of the CDR3 is TGTGCCAGTAGTTGGGGGACTAGCCTAAGCACAGATACGCAGTATTTT. This encodes CASSWGTSLSTDTQYF.